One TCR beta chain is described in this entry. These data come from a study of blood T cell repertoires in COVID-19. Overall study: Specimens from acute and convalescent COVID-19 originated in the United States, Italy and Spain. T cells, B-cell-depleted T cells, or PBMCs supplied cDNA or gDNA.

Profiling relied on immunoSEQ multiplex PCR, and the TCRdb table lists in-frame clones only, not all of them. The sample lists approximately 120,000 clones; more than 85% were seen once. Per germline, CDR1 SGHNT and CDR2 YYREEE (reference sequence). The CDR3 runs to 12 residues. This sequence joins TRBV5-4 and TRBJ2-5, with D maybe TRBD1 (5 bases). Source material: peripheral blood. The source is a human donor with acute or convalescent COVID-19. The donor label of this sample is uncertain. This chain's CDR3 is CASRGTGETQYF. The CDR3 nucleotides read TGTGCTAGTAGGGGTACAGGAGAGACCCAGTACTTC.